Shown below are 25 T cell receptor beta chains from a single sample sequenced in a study of blood T cell repertoires in COVID-19. The assay was immunoSEQ multiplex PCR, and TCRdb's table has in-frame clones only and misses some. Of roughly 150,000 clones detected, 84% appear once; the ten largest clones hold around 45%. Sequencing was performed on peripheral blood. The receptors were gathered from a human donor in a cohort sampled during active COVID-19.

This chain links TRBV7-2 with TRBJ2-1; 8 bases are a match to TRBD2. The CDR3 has 15 amino acids. Looked up from germline, CDR1 is SGHTA and CDR2 is FQGNSA. The V segment lost 5 bases and the J segment 5 bases; nucleotides outside the gene matches: 8. The CDR3 DNA reads as TGTGCCAGCAGCGTACTAGCGGTCCGACACAATGAGCAGTTCTTC. The encoded protein is CASSVLAVRHNEQFF.

The V call is TRBV9, the J call TRBJ1-4; D remains unclear. Looked up from germline, CDR1 is SGDLS and CDR2 is YYNGEE. This CDR3 comprises 14 residues. V was pared by 0 bases and J by 10 bases, with 13 bases between. DNA of the CDR3: TGTGCCAGCAGCGTAGCTAGCCTTGAAGGAAAACTGTTTTTT. It yields the protein CASSVASLEGKLFF.

The genes are TRBV5-1 and TRBJ2-1; TRBD1 might be the D (6 bases). V lost 3 bases and J lost 2, with 12 bases in between. The CDR3 consists of 15 residues. Germline V CDR1 and CDR2: SGHRS, YFSETQ. The CDR3 region is CASSSSGTTYNEQFF. In DNA form, the CDR3 reads TGCGCCAGCAGCTCTTCCGGGACAACCTACAATGAGCAGTTCTTC.

V gene TRBV5-1 combines with J gene TRBJ2-5; the match to TRBD2 covers 10 bases. The CDR3 spans 16 residues. CDR1 and CDR2 (germline): SGHRS, YFSETQ. Trimming cost V 4 bases and J 5 bases; bases outside gene matches: 11. CDR3 nucleotide sequence: TGCGCCAGCAGCGTACGCGGAGCGGGAGGGGGGGAGACCCAGTACTTC. Amino acids: CASSVRGAGGGETQYF.

This rearrangement joins TRBV20-1 to TRBJ1-1; perhaps TRBD1 as D (5 bases). The germline gives CDR1 DFQATT, CDR2 SNEGSKA (reference sequence). The V end lost 3 bases, the J end lost 0 bases, and 8 bases lay between the germline ends. This CDR3 spans 13 amino acids. The CDR3 nucleotides are TGCAGTGCTAGTCGGGACTTGAACACTGAAGCTTTCTTT. Its translation is CSASRDLNTEAFF.

CDR3 region: CASSLGHRARGYTF. The CDR3 DNA follows: TGTGCCAGCAGCTTAGGCCACAGGGCTCGAGGCTACACCTTC. The chain uses TRBV7-2 and TRBJ1-2; possible D gene TRBD1, 6 bases. Per germline, CDR1 SGHTA and CDR2 FQGNSA. The CDR3 is 14 amino acids. V was trimmed by 1 base and J by 8 bases, leaving 14 bases between them.

This clone was seen a few times. This chain links TRBV5-8 with TRBJ1-1; 9 bases are shared with TRBD1. The CDR3 sequence is 14 residues long. The germline V gene encodes CDR1 SGHTS and CDR2 YDEGEE. V was pared by 0 bases and J by 10 bases, with 7 bases of the junction left unmatched. Here the CDR3 reads CASSLAYRGRGAFF. DNA for the CDR3: TGTGCCAGCAGCTTGGCCTACAGGGGGCGCGGAGCTTTCTTT.

This chain connects TRBV19 to TRBJ1-4; weak D call: TRBD1 (5 bases). The germline V and J ends were trimmed by 6 bases and 7 bases, with 18 bases remaining between them. Germline assignment: CDR1 LNHDA and CDR2 SQIVND (reference sequence). This CDR3 comprises 15 residues. The CDR3 spells CASRTAGGRGEKLFF. As DNA, the CDR3 is TGTGCCAGTAGAACGGCCGGGGGTCGAGGTGAAAAACTGTTTTTT.

The rearrangement links TRBV5-1 to TRBJ1-2; a possible D gene is TRBD1 (6 bases). In germline, CDR1 is SGHRS, CDR2 YFSETQ. V gave up 0 bases and J gave up 4 bases, with 10 bases separating them. The CDR3 runs to 14 residues. As DNA, the CDR3 is TGCGCCAGCAGCTTGGGAGACAGGCCCTATGGCTACACCTTC. Translating it yields CASSLGDRPYGYTF.

The chain combines TRBV2 with TRBJ2-5; 7 bases line up with TRBD1. The CDR3 covers 19 residues. Germline assignment: CDR1 SNHLY and CDR2 FYNNEI. V lost 3 bases, J lost 5 bases, and 21 bases stayed unmatched. CDR3 residues: CASSEYVAPDRATEETQYF. CDR3 DNA sequence: TGTGCCAGCAGTGAGTACGTGGCCCCCGACAGGGCGACTGAGGAGACCCAGTACTTC.

The chain links TRBV7-9 to TRBJ1-1; D is undetermined. The V end lost 1 base, the J end lost 5 bases, and 8 bases lay between the germline ends. The CDR3 extends over 13 amino acids. Germline CDR1 is SEHNR and CDR2 is FQNEAQ (reference sequence). In nucleotides, the CDR3 is TGTGCCAGCAGCTTAGGGGAGGAGACTGAAGCTTTCTTT. The encoded protein is CASSLGEETEAFF.

The chain has TRBV4-3 and TRBJ1-2, with a weak D call TRBD1 (6 bases). The germline V gene encodes CDR1 LGHNA and CDR2 YSLEER. The V and J ends lost 0 bases and 6 bases respectively, with 14 bases between them. The CDR3 has 15 amino acids. CDR3 nucleotides: TGCGCCAGCAGCCAAGATCTCTGGACAGCGAATGGCTACACCTTC. It codes for CASSQDLWTANGYTF.

The rearrangement links TRBV19 to TRBJ1-1, with D unresolved. Trimming removed 3 bases at V and 4 bases at J, with 9 bases between. The CDR3 runs 13 residues. The germline gives CDR1 LNHDA, CDR2 SQIVND (reference sequence). In nucleotides, the CDR3 is TGTGCCAGTAGTATTGAGGCCGGCACTGAAGCTTTCTTT. Its translation: CASSIEAGTEAFF.

This clone was recorded a few times. The V call is TRBV12-3 or TRBV12-4, the J call TRBJ1-6, with D perhaps TRBD1 (5 bases). The ends were cut back, 3 bases at V and 14 bases at J, with 14 bases in the middle. The CDR3 sequence is 13 residues long. The DNA of the CDR3 is TGTGCCAGCAGTTTTGCCCAGGGCCAGGCCCTCCACTTT. The encoded protein is CASSFAQGQALHF.

This clone was seen a single time. The rearrangement joins TRBV30 to TRBJ2-1; the match to TRBD2 covers 7 bases. V was clipped by 8 bases and J by 6 bases; unmatched bases: 10. Germline V lookup: CDR1 GTSNPN, CDR2 SVGIG (reference sequence). This CDR3 contains 13 residues. The chain's CDR3 is CAGMTSRSNEQFF. CDR3 DNA sequence: TGTGCCGGAATGACTAGCAGAAGCAATGAGCAGTTCTTC.

This chain joins TRBV5-4 and TRBJ2-7; TRBD2 might be the D (6 bases). This CDR3 is built from 13 residues. CDR1 and CDR2 (germline): SGHNT, YYREEE (reference sequence). Trimming removed 3 bases at V and 3 bases at J, with 10 bases between. CDR3 loop: CASSSSVNYEQYF. The CDR3 nucleotides are TGTGCCAGCAGCTCTAGCGTAAACTACGAGCAGTACTTC.

The CDR3 sequence: CASSFTPGNEQFF. In DNA form, the CDR3 reads TGCGCCAGCAGCTTTACGCCCGGCAATGAGCAGTTCTTC. The chain couples TRBV5-1 to TRBJ2-1; D gene uncertain. Trimming took 2 bases from V and 6 from J, leaving 9 bases between them. This CDR3 has 13 amino acids. Germline values: CDR1 SGHRS, CDR2 YFSETQ. The entire variable domain, with the rest obtained from reference TRBV5-1 and TRBJ2-1, is as follows: KAGVTQTPRYLIKTRGQQVTLSCSPISGHRSVSWYQQTPGQGLQFLFEYFSETQRNKGNFPGRFSGRQFSNSRSEMNVSTLELGDSALYLCASSFTPGNEQFFGPGTRLTVL.

This chain connects TRBV27 to TRBJ1-1; TRBD1 is a possible D gene (5 bases). The CDR3 runs 14 residues. The germline V gene encodes CDR1 MNHEY and CDR2 SMNVEV (reference sequence). The V gene lost 2 bases and the J gene lost 7 bases, with 14 bases spanning the gap. CDR3 in DNA: TGTGCCAGCAGTTTACCCGGAGGGGTCGGTGAAGCTTTCTTT. Protein product: CASSLPGGVGEAFF.

The chain uses TRBV3-1 (or the pseudogene TRBV3-2) and TRBJ2-7; 7 bases are shared with TRBD1. This CDR3 contains 14 residues. CDR1 and CDR2 (germline): LGHDT, YNNKEL (reference sequence). Trimming at V came to 2 bases and at J to 3 bases, leaving 4 bases not matched to a gene. The CDR3, as DNA: TGTGCCAGCAGCCAATCGAACAGGGGCTACGAGCAGTACTTC. As protein: CASSQSNRGYEQYF.

This chain links TRBV9 with TRBJ2-3; 8 bases align to TRBD1. The length of the CDR3 is 15 residues. Per the germline V gene, CDR1 is SGDLS and CDR2 is YYNGEE. The J segment lost 3 bases and the V segment lost 4 bases, leaving 7 bases of the junction unmatched. The CDR3 nucleotides read TGTGCCAGCAGCAGGACAGGGTCAACGACAGATACGCAGTATTTT. It yields the protein CASSRTGSTTDTQYF.

This chain links TRBV4-1 with TRBJ1-3; perhaps TRBD1 as D (6 bases). CDR3 length: 16 amino acids. V was clipped by 2 bases and J by 0 bases, with 11 bases between them. CDR1 is MGHRA, CDR2 YSYEKL, per germline. The DNA of the CDR3 is TGCGCCAGCAGCCAAAACAGGGAGCTCTCTGGAAACACCATATATTTT. This translates into CASSQNRELSGNTIYF.

This clone was counted only a few times. The V and J genes are TRBV11-2 and TRBJ1-3; no reliable D call. V dropped 4 bases and J dropped 6 bases, with 10 bases sitting between them. This CDR3 has 13 amino acids. CDR1 and CDR2 (germline): SGHAT, FQNNGV. As DNA, the CDR3 is TGTGCCAGCAGCTCGAGCCCCGAAAACACCATATATTTT. It codes for CASSSSPENTIYF.

The V call is TRBV4-3, the J call TRBJ1-6; D is ambiguous. CDR3 length: 16 amino acids. Germline loops: CDR1 LGHNA, CDR2 YSLEER. The V gene lost 0 bases and the J gene lost 3 bases, with 9 bases spanning the gap. The CDR3, as DNA: TGCGCCAGCAGCCAAGATCCTACAGTCTATAATTCACCCCTCCACTTT. Its translation: CASSQDPTVYNSPLHF.

The chain is built from TRBV19 and TRBJ1-1; the match to TRBD1 covers 7 bases. J lost 5 bases, V lost 4 bases, and 10 bases had no gene match. CDR1 and CDR2 from the germline V gene are LNHDA and SQIVND (reference sequence). The CDR3 covers 15 residues. Here the CDR3 DNA reads TGTGCCAGTAGTAGCCCCGACAGGGTGAGGACTGAAGCTTTCTTT. This translates into CASSSPDRVRTEAFF. The entire variable domain, with the rest obtained from reference TRBV19 and TRBJ1-1, is as follows: DGGITQSPKYLFRKEGQNVTLSCEQNLNHDAMYWYRQDPGQGLRLIYYSQIVNDFQKGDIAEGYSVSREKKESFPLTVTSAQKNPTAFYLCASSSPDRVRTEAFFGQGTRLTVV.

The chain has TRBV7-9 and TRBJ1-1; no firm D call. The CDR3 is 15 amino acids. Trimming pared 4 bases from V and 4 bases from J, leaving 16 bases between. The germline V gene encodes CDR1 SEHNR and CDR2 FQNEAQ (reference sequence). In DNA, the CDR3 is TGTGCCAGCAGCTCCCGGACGGTGAGGGTCACTGAAGCTTTCTTT. It encodes CASSSRTVRVTEAFF.